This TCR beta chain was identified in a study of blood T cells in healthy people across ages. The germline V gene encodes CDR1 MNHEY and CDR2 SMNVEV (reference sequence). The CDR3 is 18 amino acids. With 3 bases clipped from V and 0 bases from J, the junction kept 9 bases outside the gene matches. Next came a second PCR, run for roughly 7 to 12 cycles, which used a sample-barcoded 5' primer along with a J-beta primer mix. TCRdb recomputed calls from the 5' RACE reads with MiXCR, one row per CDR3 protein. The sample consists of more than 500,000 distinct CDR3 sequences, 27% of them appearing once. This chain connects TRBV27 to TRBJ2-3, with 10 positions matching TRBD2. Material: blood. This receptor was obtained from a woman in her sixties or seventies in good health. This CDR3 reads CASSFITSGIPSTDTQYF. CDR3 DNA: TGTGCCAGCAGTTTTATAACTAGCGGGATACCTAGCACAGATACGCAGTATTTT.